This entry lists 2 T cell receptor beta chains sequenced from one sample in a study of OX40 agonist ivuxolimab in advanced cancers. TCRdb keeps only in-frame clones here, not all; method: immunoSEQ multiplex PCR. Of tens of thousands of clones listed, about nine tenths are singletons. The sequenced sample was CD4+ or CD8+ T cells sorted from blood, obtained in a trial of the OX40 agonist ivuxolimab. The receptors shown here come from an adult with an advanced solid tumor such as melanoma, head and neck, liver or kidney cancer.

The chain recombines TRBV18 with TRBJ1-2, with a weak D call TRBD1 (6 bases). Germline V CDR1 and CDR2: KGHSH, LQKENI. V was cut by 5 bases and J by 4 bases, with 17 bases left in between. This CDR3 has 15 amino acids. The CDR3 DNA follows: TGTGCCAGCTCAGGGAGAACAGGACAGCTCTATGGCTACACCTTC. Translating gives CASSGRTGQLYGYTF.

This chain connects TRBV12-5 to TRBJ2-3; 8 bases are a match to TRBD1. CDR1 is LGHNT, CDR2 FRNRAP, per germline. The CDR3 runs 15 residues. Trimming cost V 5 bases and J 2 bases; bases outside gene matches: 6. In nucleotides, the CDR3 is TGTGCTAGTGGTCCCCAGGGGGCTCACACAGATACGCAGTATTTT. This sequence encodes CASGPQGAHTDTQYF.